The clone carrying this T cell receptor (beta chain) was detected ten times or more. Its antigen remains unknown. Libraries of TCR beta came from iRepertoire HTBI primers plus Arm-PCR of CDR3 regions. TCRdb itself ran the multiplex PCR reads through MiXCR, one entry per CDR3 protein. Altogether about 430,000 distinct CDR3 sequences are present, 20% to 25% being singletons, with the ten largest covering over 11%. Time point described: persistent/refractory GD, antithyroid drugs over 5 years with positive TRAb. The TCR library used RNA extracted from PBMCs. Criteria from the American Thyroid Association guidelines were applied to diagnose Graves' disease. The sample belongs to a study of regulatory T cells in long-lasting Graves disease. General observations from the study: Accuracy was perhaps lowered by the small sample size. The study found persistent patients shared more public clonotypes (roughly 2,600) than new patients (just over 950). Newly diagnosed disease favored TRBV20-1 and TRBJ2-1 over persistent disease.

V dropped 4 bases and J dropped 4; count of bases not matched to a gene: 7. The CDR3 runs 15 residues. Germline V gives CDR1 SGHKS, CDR2 YYEKEE (reference sequence). Source: peripheral blood mononuclear cells (PBMCs), taken when the disease was refractory, from a patient treated with antithyroid drugs. This chain connects TRBV5-5 to TRBJ2-7, with 11 positions matching TRBD2. The sequence derives from a female donor with Graves disease. CDR3 sequence reads: CASSLLTSGAYEQYF. The CDR3 nucleotides are TGTGCCAGCAGCCTCCTGACTAGCGGGGCTTACGAGCAGTACTTC.